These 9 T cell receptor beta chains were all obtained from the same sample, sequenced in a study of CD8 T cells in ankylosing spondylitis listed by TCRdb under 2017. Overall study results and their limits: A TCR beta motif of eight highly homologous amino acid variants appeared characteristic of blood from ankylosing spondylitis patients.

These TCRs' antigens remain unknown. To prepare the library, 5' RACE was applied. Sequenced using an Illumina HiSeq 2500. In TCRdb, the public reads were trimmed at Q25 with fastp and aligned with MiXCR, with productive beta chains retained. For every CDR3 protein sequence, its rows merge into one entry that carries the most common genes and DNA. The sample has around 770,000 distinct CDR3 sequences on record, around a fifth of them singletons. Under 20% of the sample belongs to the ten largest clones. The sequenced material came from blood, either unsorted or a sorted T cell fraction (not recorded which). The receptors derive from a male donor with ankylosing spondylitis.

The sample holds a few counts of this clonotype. CDR3 sequence reads: CASSVRWETAKNIQYF. DNA of the CDR3: TGTGCCAGCAGTGTCCGCTGGGAAACAGCCAAAAACATTCAGTACTTC. The chain joins TRBV6-1 to TRBJ2-4; D uncertain. CDR1 and CDR2 (germline): MNHNS, SASEGT. The length of the CDR3 is 16 residues. V was shortened by 4 bases and J by 0 bases, with 13 bases between the two germline ends.

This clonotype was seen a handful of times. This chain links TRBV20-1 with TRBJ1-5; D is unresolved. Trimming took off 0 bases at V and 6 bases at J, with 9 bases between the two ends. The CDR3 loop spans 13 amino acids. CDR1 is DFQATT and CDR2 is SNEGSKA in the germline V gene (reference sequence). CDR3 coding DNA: TGCAGTGCTAGAGATATGCCGGGTCAGCCCCAGCATTTT. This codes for CSARDMPGQPQHF.

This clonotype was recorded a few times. The CDR3 DNA sequence: TGCGCCAGCAGCCAAGTAAAAGAAGAAAGCAATCAGCCCCAGCATTTT. Amino acid sequence: CASSQVKEESNQPQHF. J is TRBJ1-5 and V is TRBV4-1, with D uncertain. Per the germline V gene, CDR1 is MGHRA and CDR2 is YSYEKL. This CDR3 is built from 16 residues. Deletions cut 1 base from V and 1 base from J, with 11 bases between.

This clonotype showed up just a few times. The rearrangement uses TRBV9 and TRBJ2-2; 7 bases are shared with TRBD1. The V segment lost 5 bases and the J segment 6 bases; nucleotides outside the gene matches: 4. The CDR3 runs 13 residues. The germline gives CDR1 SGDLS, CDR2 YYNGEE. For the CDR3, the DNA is TGTGCCAGCAGATTGACAGGGTCCGGGGAGCTGTTTTTT. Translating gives CASRLTGSGELFF.

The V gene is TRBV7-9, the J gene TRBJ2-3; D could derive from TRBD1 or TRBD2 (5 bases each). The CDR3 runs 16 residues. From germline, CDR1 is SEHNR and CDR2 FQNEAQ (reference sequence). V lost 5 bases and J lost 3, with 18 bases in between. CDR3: CASSPEGFWSTDTQYF. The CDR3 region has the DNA TGTGCCAGCAGCCCCGAGGGGTTTTGGTCGACAGATACGCAGTATTTT.

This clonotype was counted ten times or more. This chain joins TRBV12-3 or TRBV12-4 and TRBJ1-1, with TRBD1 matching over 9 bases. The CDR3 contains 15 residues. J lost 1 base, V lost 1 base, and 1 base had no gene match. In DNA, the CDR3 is TGTGCCAGCAGTTTAGGGGGACAGGGGAACACTGAAGCTTTCTTT. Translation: CASSLGGQGNTEAFF.

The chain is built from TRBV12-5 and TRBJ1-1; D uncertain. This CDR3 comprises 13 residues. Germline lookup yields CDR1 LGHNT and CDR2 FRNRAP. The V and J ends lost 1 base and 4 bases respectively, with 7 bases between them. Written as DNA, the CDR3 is TGTGCTAGTGGTTTGGAGTTAAGCACTGAAGCTTTCTTT. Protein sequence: CASGLELSTEAFF.

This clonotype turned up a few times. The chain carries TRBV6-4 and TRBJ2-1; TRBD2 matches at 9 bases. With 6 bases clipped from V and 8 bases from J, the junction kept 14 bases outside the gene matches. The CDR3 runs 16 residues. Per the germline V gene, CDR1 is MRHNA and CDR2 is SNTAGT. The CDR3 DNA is TGTGCCAGCAGCGAAAACGGCGGGAGGGTACACTATGAGCAGTTCTTC. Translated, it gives CASSENGGRVHYEQFF.

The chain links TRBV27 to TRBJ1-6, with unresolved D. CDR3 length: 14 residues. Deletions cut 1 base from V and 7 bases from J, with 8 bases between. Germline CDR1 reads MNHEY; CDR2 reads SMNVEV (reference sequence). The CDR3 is CASSLLLTNSPLHF. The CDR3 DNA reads TGTGCCAGCAGTTTATTATTGACGAATTCACCCCTCCACTTT.